Detailed here is one T cell receptor beta chain. Its target is unknown. The germline gene is not matched at one end of the junction; a read error may be the cause. The record originates from a study of tumor-infiltrating lymphocytes in primary liver carcinoma. General observations from the study: Lower overlap was observed for tumor-adjacent and tumor-blood pairs relative to tumor region pairs.

TCR beta cDNA was prepared out of roughly 520 ng total RNA by means of a constant-region primer. TCR beta libraries came from three nested multiplex PCR rounds using slightly modified ARM-PCR. PCR rounds one and two used TRBV1-TRBV30 forward primers with a C-beta reverse primer for about 9 cycles each. TCRdb independently ran MiXCR on the multiplex PCR reads; one entry per CDR3 protein. The sample contains 150,000 to 200,000 distinct CDR3 sequences, 60% of which appear only once. It was unsorted whole blood that yielded blood RNA, and germline DNA was also extracted. CDR1 KGHSY and CDR2 FQNENV come from the germline V gene. CDR3 length equals 13 residues.

The V and J genes are TRBV16 and TRBJ1-1; no clear D gene. The sequenced sample was peripheral blood. The sequence derives from a man aged 35-49 years with primary liver carcinoma and hepatitis B virus infection. CDR3 loop: CARSPARGTEAFF. The CDR3 region has the DNA TGTGCCAGGAGCCCGGCGCGGGGCACTGAAGCTTTCTTT.